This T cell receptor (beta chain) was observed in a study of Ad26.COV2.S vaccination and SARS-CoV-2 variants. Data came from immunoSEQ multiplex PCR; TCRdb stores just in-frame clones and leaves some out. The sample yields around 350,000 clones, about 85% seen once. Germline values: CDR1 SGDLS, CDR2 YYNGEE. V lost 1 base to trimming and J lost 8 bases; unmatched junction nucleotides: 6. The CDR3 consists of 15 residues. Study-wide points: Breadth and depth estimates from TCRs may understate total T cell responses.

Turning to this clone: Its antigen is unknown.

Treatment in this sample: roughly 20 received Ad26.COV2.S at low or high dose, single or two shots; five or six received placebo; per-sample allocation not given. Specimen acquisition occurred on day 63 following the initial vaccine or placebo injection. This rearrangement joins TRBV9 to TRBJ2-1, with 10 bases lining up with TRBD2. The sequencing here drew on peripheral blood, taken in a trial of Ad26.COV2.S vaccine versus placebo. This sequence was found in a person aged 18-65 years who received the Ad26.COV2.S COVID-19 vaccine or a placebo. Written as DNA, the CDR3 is TGTGCCAGCAGCGTAAGGCTAGCGGGAGAAGATGAGCAGTTCTTC. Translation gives CASSVRLAGEDEQFF. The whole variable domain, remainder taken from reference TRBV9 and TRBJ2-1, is DSGVTQTPKHLITATGQRVTLRCSPRSGDLSVYWYQQSLDQGLQFLIQYYNGEERAKGNILERFSAQQFPDLHSELNLSSLELGDSALYFCASSVRLAGEDEQFFGPGTRLTVL.